The 17 T cell receptor beta chains reported below all come from one sample, sequenced in a study of T cell repertoires in cytomegalovirus infection. Their antigen targets remain unknown. TCRdb processed the reads anew with MiXCR; each CDR3 protein has one entry. The sample lists hundreds of thousands of distinct CDR3 sequences, roughly 43% occurring once. The sequenced sample was cultured PBMCs, obtained from culture after CMV antigen stimulation. The source of these receptors is a human donor in good health (CMV status not recorded). Some clones in this sample may be carry-over from other donors' samples.

This chain's CDR3 is CAIGMDRANQPQHF. CDR3 DNA sequence: TGTGCCATCGGGATGGACAGGGCGAATCAGCCCCAGCATTTT. V usage is TRBV10-3 and J usage is TRBJ1-5; 8 bases agree with TRBD1. This CDR3 has 14 amino acids. The junction had 7 bases not matched to a gene; V was cut back by 8 bases and J by 4 bases. CDR1 is ENHRY, CDR2 SYGVKD, per germline.

The chain links TRBV18 to TRBJ2-7; 7 bases map to TRBD1. In germline, CDR1 is KGHSH, CDR2 LQKENI. The J segment lost 2 bases and the V segment lost 5 bases, leaving 0 bases of the junction unmatched. The CDR3 runs to 12 residues. The CDR3 is CASSTGAYEQYF. The DNA for the CDR3 is TGTGCCAGCTCAACAGGGGCCTACGAGCAGTACTTC.

The CDR3 sequence is CASSLVGPHYEQYF. The CDR3 DNA sequence: TGTGCCAGCAGCTTAGTAGGGCCACACTACGAGCAGTACTTC. The chain joins TRBV7-9 to TRBJ2-7; D uncertain. V dropped 1 base and J dropped 3 bases, with 10 bases sitting between them. The CDR3 totals 14 residues. Per germline, CDR1 SEHNR and CDR2 FQNEAQ (reference sequence). The full variable domain, with the rest looked up from reference TRBV7-9 and TRBJ2-7, is DTGVSQNPRHKITKRGQNVTFRCDPISEHNRLYWYRQTLGQGPEFLTYFQNEAQLEKSRLLSDRFSAERPKGSFSTLEIQRTEQGDSAMYLCASSLVGPHYEQYFGPGTRLTVT.

This clonotype was recorded a few times. V and J are TRBV7-9 and TRBJ1-1; 8 bases fit TRBD1. The CDR3 has 16 residues. V gave up 4 bases and J gave up 5 bases; unmatched junction bases: 12. The germline V gene has CDR1 SEHNR and CDR2 FQNEAQ (reference sequence). This chain's CDR3 is CASSSGGRGPFTEAFF. CDR3 sequence (DNA): TGTGCCAGCAGCTCGGGTGGCAGGGGGCCGTTTACTGAAGCTTTCTTT.

This clonotype was recorded at least ten times. V gene TRBV7-6 combines with J gene TRBJ1-4; D may be TRBD1 (5 bases). Trimming cost V 0 bases and J 6 bases, with 20 bases left between them. Per the germline V gene, CDR1 is SGHVS and CDR2 is FNYEAQ. The CDR3 is 18 residues long. The CDR3: CASSLAIELRGSDEKLFF. CDR3 sequence (DNA): TGTGCCAGCAGCTTAGCGATCGAATTGAGGGGTTCGGATGAAAAACTGTTTTTT.

The chain links TRBV28 to TRBJ2-1; D not resolved. The CDR3 length is 15 residues. CDR1 and CDR2 from the germline V gene are MDHEN and SYDVKM. The V and J ends lost 8 bases and 0 bases respectively, with 14 bases between them. The DNA of the CDR3 is TGTGCCAGCCCGCCGAGGCAGAGCTCCTACAATGAGCAGTTCTTC. Its translation is CASPPRQSSYNEQFF.

This clonotype was seen a handful of times. This rearrangement joins TRBV7-2 to TRBJ2-4; TRBD1 agrees at 9 bases. The CDR3 has 14 amino acids. The ends lost 5 bases at V and 8 bases at J; junction bases unmatched: 7. Germline CDR1 reads SGHTA; CDR2 reads FQGNSA. As DNA, the CDR3 is TGTGCCAGCAGCGATCCGGGACAGGGTGACATTCAGTACTTC. It specifies CASSDPGQGDIQYF.

CDR3 in amino acids: CAISESLAGGLDTQYF. For the CDR3, the DNA is TGTGCCATCAGTGAGTCCCTGGCGGGGGGACTTGATACGCAGTATTTT. The chain joins TRBV10-3 to TRBJ2-3; TRBD2 matches 8 bases. Losses at the gene ends were 0 bases for V and 6 bases for J; bases not matched to a gene: 8. The CDR3 extends over 16 amino acids. The germline V gene has CDR1 ENHRY and CDR2 SYGVKD.

This clonotype occurred a few times. The DNA of the CDR3 is TGTGCCAGCAGCTTCCAGGTGTCAAACACCATATATTTT. Translated, it gives CASSFQVSNTIYF. The chain is built from TRBV7-2 and TRBJ1-3, with D unresolved. This CDR3 spans 13 amino acids. Trimming pared 3 bases from V and 6 bases from J, leaving 9 bases between. Germline V gene lookup returns CDR1 SGHTA and CDR2 FQGNSA.

V is TRBV25-1 and J is TRBJ2-1; 10 nucleotides match TRBD1. The CDR3 sequence is 14 residues long. The germline CDR1 and CDR2 sequences are MGHDK and SYGVNS. V trimming: 6 bases; J trimming: 7 bases; junction bases outside the gene matches: 6. As DNA, the CDR3 is TGTGCCAGCAGATCGACAGGGGGCAGGAATGAGCAGTTCTTC. It codes for CASRSTGGRNEQFF.

This clonotype was seen more than once but under ten times. This chain links TRBV7-8 with TRBJ2-7; D call uncertain. Germline V gene lookup returns CDR1 SGHVS and CDR2 FQNEAQ. The length of the CDR3 is 13 residues. Trimming took off 5 bases at V and 2 bases at J, with 10 bases between the two ends. The CDR3, as DNA: TGTGCCAGCAGCGTACAGCTAGCCTACGAGCAGTACTTC. This gives the protein CASSVQLAYEQYF. The full variable domain, in which reference TRBV7-8 and TRBJ2-7 provide the parts outside the CDR3, is GAGVSQSPRYKVAKRGQDVALRCDPISGHVSLFWYQQALGQGPEFLTYFQNEAQLDKSGLPSDRFFAERPEGSVSTLKIQRTQQEDSAVYLCASSVQLAYEQYFGPGTRLTVT.

The genes are TRBV7-9 and TRBJ1-5; no definite D call. Per germline, CDR1 SEHNR and CDR2 FQNEAQ (reference sequence). The V end was cut by 5 bases, the J end by 5 bases, with 16 bases between. The CDR3 is 15 amino acids. This CDR3 reads CASSPSGIGYQPQHF. The CDR3 nucleotides read TGTGCCAGCAGCCCCTCCGGGATAGGGTATCAGCCCCAGCATTTT.

J is TRBJ2-5 and V is TRBV7-4; D is undetermined. Germline V gene sequence: CDR1 SGHVT, CDR2 SQSDAQ. The CDR3 extends over 11 amino acids. The V and J ends lost 7 bases and 4 bases respectively, with 7 bases between them. Here the CDR3 DNA reads TGTGCCAGCACTATTTTAGAGACCCAGTACTTC. Protein product: CASTILETQYF.

The rearrangement links TRBV19 to TRBJ1-4; 8 bases are a match to TRBD1. The CDR3 has 13 residues. Germline trimming cut 10 bases from V and 8 bases from J; bases unmatched to any gene: 9. CDR1 and CDR2 (germline): LNHDA, SQIVND (reference sequence). The chain's CDR3 is CATLDRAREKLFF. CDR3 nucleotide sequence: TGTGCCACCCTGGACAGGGCAAGAGAAAAACTGTTTTTT.

There are many counts of this clonotype. This chain links TRBV7-2 with TRBJ2-1; maybe TRBD2 (6 bases). Per germline, CDR1 SGHTA and CDR2 FQGNSA. V lost 3 bases and J lost 2, with 11 bases in between. The CDR3 covers 15 residues. The CDR3 reads CASSFSGTTYNEQFF. In DNA, the CDR3 is TGTGCCAGCAGCTTTAGCGGAACGACCTACAATGAGCAGTTCTTC. Complete variable domain (other parts from reference TRBV7-2 and TRBJ2-1): GAGVSQSPSNKVTEKGKDVELRCDPISGHTALYWYRQSLGQGLEFLIYFQGNSAPDKSGLPSDRFSAERTGGSVSTLTIQRTQQEDSAVYLCASSFSGTTYNEQFFGPGTRLTVL.

V usage is TRBV7-2 and J usage is TRBJ2-1; D is uncertain. CDR3 length: 15 amino acids. Germline V gene data show CDR1 as SGHTA and CDR2 as FQGNSA. The V end lost 6 bases, the J end lost 0 bases, and 12 bases lay between the germline ends. As DNA, the CDR3 is TGTGCCAGCAGGCTCCAGTTTTTCTCCTACAATGAGCAGTTCTTC. This codes for CASRLQFFSYNEQFF.

The gene calls are TRBV12-3 or TRBV12-4 and TRBJ1-2; D is unclear. This CDR3 has 14 residues. Trimming pared 6 bases from V and 6 bases from J, leaving 17 bases between. CDR3 nucleotide sequence: TGTGCCAGCAGCCTCACCCTGTACTCGAATGGCTACACCTTC. Translated, it gives CASSLTLYSNGYTF.